One and the same sample provided the 25 T cell receptor beta chains below, sequenced in a study of T cell responses to AZD1222 COVID-19 vaccine. Here immunoSEQ multiplex PCR was the method, and the copy in TCRdb shows in-frame clones only, minus some. Of just under 35,000 clones listed, 85% to 90% are singletons. The sequences come from peripheral blood, collected on day 0 of AZD1222 vaccination. Every receptor here comes from an adult in good health.

The V call is TRBV28, the J call TRBJ2-1; 11 nucleotides match TRBD2. Germline V CDR1 and CDR2: MDHEN, SYDVKM. The J segment lost 2 bases and the V segment lost 5 bases, leaving 5 bases of the junction unmatched. The CDR3 spans 16 residues. The CDR3 DNA is TGTGCCAGCAGTACCCTAGCGGGAGGCCCCTACAATGAGCAGTTCTTC. The encoded protein is CASSTLAGGPYNEQFF.

The rearrangement uses TRBV4-1 and TRBJ1-6; TRBD1 is a possible D gene (6 bases). The germline V gene has CDR1 MGHRA and CDR2 YSYEKL. V was shortened by 4 bases and J by 5 bases, with 15 bases between the two germline ends. The CDR3 is 16 residues long. The CDR3 is CASSPSPDRNNSPLHF. As DNA, the CDR3 is TGCGCCAGCAGCCCCTCCCCGGACAGAAATAATTCACCCCTCCACTTT.

The chain recombines TRBV28 with TRBJ1-2; 7 positions match TRBD1. The V segment lost 5 bases and the J segment 3 bases; nucleotides outside the gene matches: 6. The CDR3 totals 14 residues. CDR1 MDHEN and CDR2 SYDVKM come from the germline V gene. The CDR3 protein is CASSRDSSYYGYTF. CDR3 nucleotide sequence: TGTGCCAGCAGTAGGGACAGCTCCTACTATGGCTACACCTTC.

This clone turned up a few times. This rearrangement joins TRBV19 to TRBJ1-6, with a weak D call TRBD1 (5 bases). Trimming shortened V by 3 bases and J by 8 bases, and 14 bases separated the two germline ends. The V gene's germline CDR1 is LNHDA and CDR2 SQIVND (reference sequence). This CDR3 is built from 15 residues. CDR3 DNA: TGTGCCAGTAGTATGGACGAGGGAGGGGATTCACCCCTCCACTTT. Its protein is CASSMDEGGDSPLHF.

The chain carries TRBV6-5 and TRBJ1-5; TRBD1 agrees at 8 bases. V was pared by 4 bases and J by 0 bases, with 5 bases of the junction left unmatched. Looked up from germline, CDR1 is MNHEY and CDR2 is SVGAGI. The CDR3 runs to 16 residues. The CDR3 coding sequence is TGTGCCAGCAGTTTGACAGGGGCGGGTAGCAATCAGCCCCAGCATTTT. This encodes CASSLTGAGSNQPQHF.

V is TRBV24-1 and J is TRBJ2-2; D might be TRBD1 (5 bases). V was trimmed by 4 bases and J by 5 bases, leaving 10 bases between them. CDR1 KGHDR and CDR2 SFDVKD come from the germline V gene. This CDR3 spans 14 amino acids. CDR3 sequence reads: CATSDRTQTGELFF. CDR3 bases: TGTGCCACCAGTGACCGGACACAAACCGGGGAGCTGTTTTTT.

The chain combines TRBV7-2 with TRBJ2-1; TRBD2 is a possible D gene (5 bases). Germline-derived CDR1 and CDR2 are SGHTA and FQGNSA. This CDR3 spans 15 amino acids. The germline V and J ends were trimmed by 0 bases and 4 bases, with 10 bases remaining between them. The CDR3 region is CASSLAAARYNEQFF. The CDR3 DNA follows: TGTGCCAGCAGCTTAGCAGCGGCGAGATACAATGAGCAGTTCTTC.

The V call is TRBV20-1, the J call TRBJ2-1; 8 positions match TRBD2. From germline, CDR1 is DFQATT and CDR2 SNEGSKA (reference sequence). Trimming at V came to 3 bases and at J to 13 bases, leaving 11 bases not matched to a gene. The CDR3 contains 13 residues. CDR3 residues: CSASLAGPTDQFF. DNA for the CDR3: TGCAGTGCTAGTCTAGCGGGCCCTACGGATCAGTTCTTC.

The V and J genes are TRBV9 and TRBJ1-1; 7 nucleotides match TRBD1. V gave up 4 bases and J gave up 2 bases; unmatched junction bases: 5. Germline values: CDR1 SGDLS, CDR2 YYNGEE. CDR3 size: 14 residues. The CDR3 coding sequence is TGTGCCAGCAGCTCCCGGGACAGCAACACTGAAGCTTTCTTT. Translation: CASSSRDSNTEAFF.

The chain uses TRBV5-5 and TRBJ2-2, with unresolved D. The CDR3 extends over 15 amino acids. Germline V gives CDR1 SGHKS, CDR2 YYEKEE (reference sequence). The V gene lost 4 bases and the J gene lost 1 base, with 11 bases spanning the gap. In DNA, the CDR3 is TGTGCCAGCAGCCGTCTCGGGTGGAACACCGGGGAGCTGTTTTTT. Translation: CASSRLGWNTGELFF.

The V gene is TRBV19, the J gene TRBJ2-1; D gene uncertain. V lost 0 bases and J lost 0, with 9 bases in between. Germline assignment: CDR1 LNHDA and CDR2 SQIVND (reference sequence). The CDR3 is 16 residues long. This CDR3 reads CASSIEGQSSYNEQFF. CDR3 nucleotide sequence: TGTGCCAGTAGTATAGAAGGGCAGAGCTCCTACAATGAGCAGTTCTTC.

The chain is built from TRBV7-2 and TRBJ1-2; 10 nucleotides line up with TRBD1. CDR1 is SGHTA, CDR2 FQGNSA, per germline. The CDR3 has 15 amino acids. The junction had 10 bases not matched to a gene; V was cut back by 4 bases and J by 8 bases. CDR3 sequence (DNA): TGTGCCAGCAGCTCGACAGGGGGCGAGGATGGGGGCTACACCTTC. This translates into CASSSTGGEDGGYTF.

The chain recombines TRBV5-6 with TRBJ2-1; TRBD1 matches at 10 bases. This CDR3 region has 17 residues. CDR1 and CDR2 (germline): SGHDT, YYEEEE. The junction had 9 bases not matched to a gene; V was cut back by 1 base and J by 5 bases. CDR3 DNA: TGTGCCAGCAGCTTGCTGCCGGGGACAGGGGTTAACAATGAGCAGTTCTTC. This sequence encodes CASSLLPGTGVNNEQFF.

J is TRBJ1-2 and V is TRBV3-1 (or the pseudogene TRBV3-2); no firm D call. Deletions cut 3 bases from V and 4 bases from J, with 18 bases between. CDR1 is LGHDT, CDR2 YNNKEL, per germline (reference sequence). The CDR3 loop spans 16 amino acids. CDR3 loop: CASSQAESARVYGYTF. In DNA, the CDR3 is TGTGCCAGCAGCCAGGCCGAGAGCGCCCGGGTCTATGGCTACACCTTC.

The CDR3 DNA reads as TGTGCCAGCAGAGGGACTAGCGGGAGAAATGAGCAGTTCTTC. It is translated as CASRGTSGRNEQFF. This rearrangement joins TRBV21-1 to TRBJ2-1; the DNA was not compared with TRBD2, the D call given in the table. TRBV21-1 is reported as a pseudogene. The CDR3 has 14 residues.

This chain links TRBV3-1 (or the pseudogene TRBV3-2) with TRBJ2-7; 9 nucleotides match TRBD2. The CDR3 loop spans 16 amino acids. J lost 1 base, V lost 1 base, and 5 bases had no gene match. Germline V gene lookup returns CDR1 LGHDT and CDR2 YNNKEL (reference sequence). The CDR3 spells CASSQGGLARSYEQYF. DNA for the CDR3: TGTGCCAGCAGCCAAGGGGGACTAGCTCGATCCTACGAGCAGTACTTC.

This chain links TRBV11-3 with TRBJ1-1; no clear D. Germline V CDR1 and CDR2: SGHNT, YENEEA. Between the trimmed V and J ends, which lost 3 bases and 5 bases, there was a span of 13 bases. The CDR3 spans 14 residues. The CDR3 DNA reads as TGTGCCAGCAGCTTGGGAAGTGAGCATACTGAAGCTTTCTTT. Amino acids: CASSLGSEHTEAFF. The whole variable domain, remainder taken from reference TRBV11-3 and TRBJ1-1, is EAGVVQSPRYKIIEKKQPVAFWCNPISGHNTLYWYLQNLGQGPELLIRYENEEAVDDSQLPKDRFSAERLKGVDSTLKIQPAELGDSAVYLCASSLGSEHTEAFFGQGTRLTVV.

In nucleotides, the CDR3 is TGCGCCAGCAGTGAATCGGGGTCCCTAACCCTCCACTTT. Its protein product is CASSESGSLTLHF. The chain has TRBV10-1 and TRBJ1-6; D gene ambiguous. V was trimmed by 3 bases and J by 14 bases, leaving 14 bases between them. Germline V CDR1 and CDR2: WNHNN, SYGVQD (reference sequence). The CDR3 length is 13 residues.

This clone appeared once. The V gene is TRBV7-2, the J gene TRBJ2-5; 7 nucleotides agree with TRBD1. Trimming took 4 bases from V and 3 from J; bases not matched to a gene: 8. The CDR3 loop spans 15 amino acids. From germline, CDR1 is SGHTA and CDR2 FQGNSA. CDR3 protein: CASSSSAGTEETQYF. The CDR3 region has the DNA TGTGCCAGCAGCTCGTCAGCCGGGACAGAAGAGACCCAGTACTTC.

V is TRBV5-1 and J is TRBJ1-2; 9 nucleotides agree with TRBD1. CDR3 size: 15 residues. With V trimmed by 3 bases and J by 4 bases, 7 bases remained unmatched. In germline, CDR1 is SGHRS, CDR2 YFSETQ. CDR3 sequence reads: CASSSQADRGYGYTF. The CDR3 coding sequence is TGCGCCAGCAGCTCCCAGGCGGACAGGGGCTATGGCTACACCTTC.

This clone was counted between two and nine times. The chain recombines TRBV18 with TRBJ1-1; no definite D call. Trimming removed 7 bases at V and 4 bases at J, with 13 bases between. Germline CDR1 KGHSH, CDR2 LQKENI. This CDR3 contains 13 residues. The CDR3 DNA reads as TGTGCCAGCTGGAACGTTTTCGGCACTGAAGCTTTCTTT. Encoded protein: CASWNVFGTEAFF.

This CDR3 reads CASSYLPLTGDGYTF. CDR3 coding DNA: TGTGCCAGCAGTTATCTCCCCTTGACAGGGGATGGCTACACCTTC. The rearrangement joins TRBV6-5 to TRBJ1-2, with TRBD1 matching over 8 bases. Germline CDR1 and CDR2: MNHEY and SVGAGI. V gave up 3 bases and J gave up 6 bases; unmatched junction bases: 9. The CDR3 loop spans 15 amino acids.

CDR3 loop: CASSPHTTGTGTEAFF. The CDR3 nucleotides read TGTGCCAGCAGTCCGCATACCACAGGGACTGGAACTGAAGCTTTCTTT. J is TRBJ1-1 and V is TRBV28; D may be TRBD1 (6 bases). Germline values: CDR1 MDHEN, CDR2 SYDVKM. The V end lost 5 bases, the J end lost 5 bases, and 21 bases lay between the germline ends. The CDR3 is 16 residues long.

The chain recombines TRBV28 with TRBJ1-5, with 9 nucleotides matching TRBD1. Trimming at V came to 4 bases and at J to 4 bases, leaving 2 bases not matched to a gene. The CDR3 is 14 residues long. The germline gives CDR1 MDHEN, CDR2 SYDVKM. The CDR3 here is CASSSGQGNQPQHF. CDR3 nucleotide sequence: TGTGCCAGCAGTTCAGGACAGGGGAATCAGCCCCAGCATTTT.

J is TRBJ2-7 and V is TRBV28; D is ambiguous. V was trimmed by 3 bases and J by 4 bases, leaving 13 bases between them. This CDR3 has 14 residues. Germline V gives CDR1 MDHEN, CDR2 SYDVKM. The CDR3 loop is CASSLPPPLYEQYF. The CDR3 nucleotides are TGTGCCAGCAGTTTGCCCCCCCCCTTATACGAGCAGTACTTC.